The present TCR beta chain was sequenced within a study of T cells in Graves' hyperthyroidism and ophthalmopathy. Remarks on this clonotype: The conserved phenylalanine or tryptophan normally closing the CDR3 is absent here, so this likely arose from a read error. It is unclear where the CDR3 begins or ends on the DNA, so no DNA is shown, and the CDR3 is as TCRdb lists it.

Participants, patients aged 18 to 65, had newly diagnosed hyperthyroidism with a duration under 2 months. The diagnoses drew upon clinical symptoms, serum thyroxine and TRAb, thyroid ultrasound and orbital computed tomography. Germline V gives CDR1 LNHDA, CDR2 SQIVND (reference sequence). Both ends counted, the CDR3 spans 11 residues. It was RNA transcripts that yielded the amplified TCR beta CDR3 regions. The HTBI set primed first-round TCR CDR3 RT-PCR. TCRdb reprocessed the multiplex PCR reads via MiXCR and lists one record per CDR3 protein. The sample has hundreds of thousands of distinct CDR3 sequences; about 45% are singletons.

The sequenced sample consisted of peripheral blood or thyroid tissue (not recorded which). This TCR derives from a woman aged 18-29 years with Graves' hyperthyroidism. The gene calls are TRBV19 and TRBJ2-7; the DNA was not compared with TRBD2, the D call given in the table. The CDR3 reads CASSREREARL.